This T cell receptor beta chain emerged from a study of cytomegalovirus exposure and HLA in healthy donors. The study, taken as a whole, reports: Many donors carried some public TCRs, although rarity characterized most TCR sequences.

PCR employed 60 Vbeta and 13 Jbeta primers. The method was immunoSEQ multiplex PCR; TCRdb's version includes in-frame clones alone and lacks a portion of them. The sample lists hundreds of thousands of clones; about 77% were seen once. Details on this clone: Antigen specificity is unknown.

This CDR3 region has 15 residues. From germline, CDR1 is LGHNA and CDR2 YNFKEQ. The V gene end was trimmed by 5 bases and the J gene end by 9 bases; junction bases not matched to a gene: 11. The gene calls are TRBV4-2 and TRBJ2-3, with TRBD2 matching 10 bases. Sequenced input: PBMCs. The origin of this receptor is a boy between 10 and 17 years old in good health and CMV-seronegative. The CDR3 coding sequence is TGTGCCAGCAGCTCCGAACCCAGCGGGGGGGTCACGCAGTATTTT. The encoded protein is CASSSEPSGGVTQYF.